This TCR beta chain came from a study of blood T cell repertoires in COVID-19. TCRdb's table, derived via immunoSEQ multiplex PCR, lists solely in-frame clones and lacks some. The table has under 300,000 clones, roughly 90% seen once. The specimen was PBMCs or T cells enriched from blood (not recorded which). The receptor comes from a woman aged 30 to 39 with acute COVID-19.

The CDR3 coding sequence is TGTGCCAGCAGCCTAGGACAGGGGGCCTACGAGCAGTACTTC. The encoded protein is CASSLGQGAYEQYF. V and J are TRBV7-3 and TRBJ2-7; 10 positions match TRBD1. The V gene end was trimmed by 5 bases and the J gene end by 2 bases; junction bases not matched to a gene: 3. The CDR3 totals 14 residues. Germline CDR1 is SGHTA and CDR2 is FQGTGA.